This TCR beta chain was recovered during a study of T cell repertoires in cytomegalovirus infection. General study findings and limits: Carriage of CMV together with the relevant HLA was identifiable through cumulative public TCR beta family frequency.

The germline V and J ends were trimmed by 6 bases and 0 bases, with 12 bases remaining between them. CDR3 length: 15 residues. The germline V gene encodes CDR1 MNHEY and CDR2 SVGEGT. TCRdb re-called the reads through MiXCR, storing one row per CDR3 protein. The sample has 350,000 to 400,000 distinct CDR3 sequences; approximately 35% are singletons. About this clonotype: Its target is not known.

The specimen comprised cultured PBMCs, sampled from culture after CMV antigen stimulation. This TCR was sampled from a human donor in good health (CMV status not recorded). Some clones in this sample may be carry-over from other donors' samples. V and J are TRBV6-2 or TRBV6-3 and TRBJ2-1; D remains unclear. The CDR3: CASSSPLSSYNEQFF. For the CDR3, the DNA is TGTGCCAGCAGCAGCCCCCTAAGCTCCTACAATGAGCAGTTCTTC.